In its sample, the clone carrying this T cell receptor (beta chain) was seen a few times. Antigen: not known. This sample is part of a study of blood T cells in healthy people across ages. Study-wide points: Versus aged donors, long-lived donors had higher diversity and more naive CD4+ cells.

Each sample gave at least 7 million isolated PBMCs. Through a sample-barcoded 5' primer and a J-beta primer mix, a second PCR was run for about 6 to 11 cycles. TCRdb itself ran the 5' RACE reads through MiXCR, one entry per CDR3 protein. The sample carries fewer than 1,200,000 distinct CDR3 sequences, about 25% recorded once. The V gene's germline CDR1 is MGHRA and CDR2 YSYEKL. Trimming left V 2 bases short and J 4 bases short, with 15 bases between. The CDR3 is 15 amino acids. Another study also made use of these data, one on T cells of mothers and their children. From that second work: A few mothers and their six children, all healthy Caucasians, donated.

The chain combines TRBV4-1 with TRBJ2-7, with D possibly matching TRBD1 (5 bases). The receptor's source is a girl aged 2 to 9 in good health. Sequences were obtained from blood. For the CDR3, the DNA is TGCGCCAGCAGCCAACAGGGCCAGGCGACTTACGAGCAGTACTTC. Translation gives CASSQQGQATYEQYF.